Given below is one T cell receptor (beta chain) in context. Trimming cost V 4 bases and J 2 bases, with 27 bases left between them. The CDR3 totals 19 residues. In germline, CDR1 is SGDLS, CDR2 YYNGEE. With random hexamers, 0.5 to 1 ug RNA was reverse transcribed. Amplification of TCR beta CDR3 by immunoSEQ multiplex PCR spanned 54 Vbeta and 13 Jbeta. One entry per CDR3 protein, called by TCRdb with MiXCR from the immunoSEQ multiplex PCR reads. The sample lists roughly 250,000 distinct CDR3 sequences, around 96% occurring once. Sequencing of TCR beta, carried out with a high-throughput approach, was applied to CD8+ and CD4+ T cells from the blood. The patients with Susac syndrome were individuals who fulfilled the recently defined diagnostic criteria for disease that was either definite or probable. This record belongs to a study of CD8 T cells in Susac syndrome.

V and J are TRBV9 and TRBJ1-2; D perhaps matches TRBD1 (6 bases). The sequence was collected from a human donor with Susac syndrome. The sequencing sample was made of CD4+ T cells from PBMCs. This CDR3 reads CASSPRGETPQGKNYGYTF. DNA for the CDR3: TGTGCCAGCAGCCCCAGGGGCGAAACCCCACAAGGGAAGAACTATGGCTACACCTTC.